The entry below gives a single T cell receptor beta chain sequence along with its context. Antigen: not known. The sample is drawn from a study of graft-versus-host responses after intestinal transplantation. About the study: Multivisceral, liver-intestinal, or isolated intestinal grafts were transplanted into recipients.

The germline V gene encodes CDR1 SGHAT and CDR2 FQNNGV. The CDR3 has 15 amino acids. V lost 1 base, J lost 3 bases, and 10 bases lay in between. Clones were sequenced by immunoSEQ multiplex PCR, and TCRdb holds only the in-frame ones, with some missing. Of approximately 25,000 clones listed, roughly four fifths are singletons. Study-wide findings and caveats: Present in recipient marrow, GvH clones included some that appeared first in ileum or blood. Declining HvG levels early post-transplant were linked to peak circulating GvH clone levels. When patients had graft-donor T cell macrochimerism, their allografts held high graft-versus-host to host-versus-graft clonal ratios.

The receptor was isolated from a human donor who was the organ donor for an intestinal transplant. The sequenced sample was unstimulated CD8+ T cells sorted from spleen or lymph node cells, obtained before transplant. This rearrangement joins TRBV11-2 to TRBJ2-4; D is perhaps TRBD1 (5 bases). The CDR3 region is CASSLVGAGKNIQYF. In DNA, the CDR3 is TGTGCCAGCAGCTTAGTAGGGGCTGGCAAAAACATTCAGTACTTC.